A selection of T cell receptor beta chains follows, all from one sample in a study of T cell clonotyping in hematopoietic cell transplantation. The repertoire was sequenced with immunoSEQ multiplex PCR; TCRdb's copy has only in-frame clones and lacks some. The table shows fewer than 70,000 clones, with just under 95% occurring only once. The material sequenced was peripheral blood mononuclear cells. The receptors shown here come from a man aged 50-60 years in good health. Some clones in this sample may be carry-over from other donors' samples. Both conserved end residues are part of each CDR3. The order of the fields is V gene, CDR3 protein.

>TRBV15
CATSRDGRDQQPQHF
>TRBV7-5
CARSLGGQGNSPLHF
>TRBV19
CASRLGRNRGIRGYTF
>TRBV6-1
CASSGVTDTQYF
>TRBV11-2
CASSPLGGSYEQYF
>TRBV5-1
CASSTLGRTADTQYF
>TRBV7-2
CASSLRGARETQYF
>TRBV9
CASSAHLVSGVRF
>TRBV5-1
CASSSGQVYLNTEAFF
>TRBV2
CASGAGRGYTF
>TRBV27
CASSYTGDSSYEQYF
>TRBV5-8
CASSSMRLAENTGELFF
>TRBV11-2
CASSLEPGPNEKLFF
>TRBV5-1
CASSTEGHGGYGYTF
>TRBV7-2
CASSLASGQGAQGYTF
>TRBV4-1
CASGQTGTNQPQHF
>TRBV27
CASRGTGANYGYTF
>TRBV28
CASSFSRAGGLIGMNTEAFF
>TRBV6-1
CASSVTARTGGNTIYF
>TRBV14
CASSRMPGQGSDEQYF
>TRBV30
CAWSGQGEQFF
>TRBV6-1
CASSEMMSSYNEQFF